The source of this T cell receptor (beta chain) is a study of cytomegalovirus exposure and HLA in healthy donors. PCR primers comprised 60 Vbeta and 13 Jbeta primers. TCRdb's table, derived via immunoSEQ multiplex PCR, lists solely in-frame clones and lacks some. The table has 130,000 to 150,000 clones, 78% seen once; the top ten hold 2.5% to 3.5%. This CDR3 is built from 15 residues. The germline gives CDR1 ENHRY, CDR2 SYGVKD. The junction had 9 bases not matched to a gene; V was cut back by 4 bases and J by 4 bases. Material: PBMCs. The rearrangement joins TRBV10-3 to TRBJ2-7, with TRBD2 identical over 8 bases. This sequence was found in a male donor in good health and CMV-seronegative. The CDR3 loop reads CAISAWAGGGYEQYF. In nucleotides, the CDR3 is TGTGCCATCAGTGCATGGGCGGGGGGCGGGTACGAGCAGTACTTC.